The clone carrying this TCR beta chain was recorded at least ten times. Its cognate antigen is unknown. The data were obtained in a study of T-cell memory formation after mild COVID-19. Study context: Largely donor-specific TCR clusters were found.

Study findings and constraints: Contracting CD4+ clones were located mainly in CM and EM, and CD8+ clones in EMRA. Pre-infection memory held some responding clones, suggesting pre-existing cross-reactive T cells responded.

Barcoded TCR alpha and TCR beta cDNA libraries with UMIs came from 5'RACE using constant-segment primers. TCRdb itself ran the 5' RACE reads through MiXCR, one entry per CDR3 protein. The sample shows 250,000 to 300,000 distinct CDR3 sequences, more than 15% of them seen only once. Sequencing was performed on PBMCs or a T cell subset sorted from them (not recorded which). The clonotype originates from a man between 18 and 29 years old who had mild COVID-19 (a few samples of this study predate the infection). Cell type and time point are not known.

The CDR3 DNA reads TGCAGCGTTGATAGGCAGGACGATGTTCACTATGGCTACACCTTC. Protein: CSVDRQDDVHYGYTF. The genes are TRBV29-1 and TRBJ1-2; D unclear. The CDR3 extends over 15 amino acids. Germline CDR1 reads SQVTM; CDR2 reads ANQGSEA. V lost 3 bases and J 3 bases, leaving 17 bases between the germline ends.